One TCR beta chain is described in this entry. Which antigen it targets is not known. Base qualities are not recorded, but no much larger clone differs from it by a single base. This sample also contains other DNA sequences that code for the same CDR3. The source of the sample is a study of blood T cell repertoires in COVID-19 (dated by TCRdb to the early 2020s). A note on the overall study: Samples covering the acute and convalescent phases of COVID-19 were provided by collaborators in the United States, Italy and Spain. The prospective study material was composed of cDNA or gDNA derived from T cells, B-cell-depleted T cells, or PBMCs. Deeply sampled blood TCRbeta repertoires from subjects exposed to, actively infected with, or recovered from COVID-19 were included in the dataset. A freely available public database, intended as a resource for researchers studying the immune response to SARS-CoV-2, is where the repertoires were released. The samples were drawn from the first 160 participants of the ongoing ImmuneRACE study and from 1,254 subjects provided by 6 global collaborators. Sample metadata almost always included a de-identified subject ID, COVID-19 status, age in years and sex. HLA class I and class II types, where available, came from metadata supplied by the sample provider rather than from assay-based typing.

CDR1 and CDR2 are read off the germline V gene as KGHDR and SFDVKD. The junction shows trimming of 3 bases on V and 5 bases on J, plus 6 bases between the germline ends. The CDR3 starts with the cysteine, ends with the phenylalanine, and has 12 residues. Only CDR3 DNA is held: 36 bases, read in frame from base 1. TCRbeta CDR3 regions were amplified from genomic DNA by means of the immunoSEQ Assay, a bias-controlled multiplex PCR. The paper's data handling went like this. The number of nucleated cells in each sample was estimated from the amplification of reference gene primers within the assay. To quantify the absolute abundance of each unique TCRbeta CDR3 rearrangement, sequence reads were collapsed and filtered. For each sample, productive Simpson clonality was calculated as the square root of Simpson's diversity index over productive rearrangements. The immuneACCESS repertoire file appears here via TCRdb, limited to in-frame rearrangements. These files lack a portion of the clones; in checked studies, under half of the deficit traces to unresolved V genes, and the cause of the others is not known. The V and J calls and clone size come from that table; D and trimming were worked out from the DNA. In this sample the table shows approximately 270,000 clones, 70% to 90% of which occur a single time. The top ten clonotypes cover 1.9% of the sample.

Participants in the prospective study were aged roughly 18 to 95 years, lived in under 30 United States geographic areas, and enrolled through a virtual design. In the prospective study, participants were assigned to cohorts based on the clinical history participants reported in a screening survey and a study questionnaire. Recovered participants in ImmuneRACE Cohort 3 were defined as having two consecutive negative NP/OP PCR tests, clearance from a healthcare professional, or resolution of symptoms. In the prospective study, whole blood, serum and a nasopharyngeal or oropharyngeal swab were collected from each participant by mobile phlebotomists. Additional blood draws and questionnaires over an approximately two-month period could optionally be provided by prospective study participants. Before DNA extraction, blood samples from the prospective study were shipped at room temperature or frozen.

General conclusions and limits of the study: The quantity of clinical and demographic metadata differed by source and by participant and was supplied without curation.

The rearranged segments are TRBV24-1 and TRBJ1-1, and possibly TRBD1, on 5 matching bases. Sequenced: PBMCs or T cells enriched from blood (not recorded which). The sequence was collected from a woman aged 45-60 years who had recovered from COVID-19. The CDR3 has the sequence CATSDPGTEAFF. The nucleotide sequence reads TGTGCCACCAGTGATCCAGGGACTGAAGCTTTCTTT.